What follows describes a single T cell receptor beta chain. Its antigen is not known. The PCR contained 60 Vbeta and 13 Jbeta primers. Only in-frame clones appear in the TCRdb table, and some are missing; sequencing was by immunoSEQ multiplex PCR. This sample has roughly 78,000 clones, with 60% to 75% found just once. The sample is drawn from a study of cytomegalovirus exposure and HLA in healthy donors. General study findings and limits: Most TCRs appeared rarely, but some public TCRs recurred in many donors. Using the classifier, cytomegalovirus status was reportedly diagnosed with high specificity and sensitivity. Three CMV-associated chains proved CMV antigen-specific in vitro. The number of N-insertions in an Asian-associated ancestry cluster was reportedly below the approximately 700-donor mean in a later analysis.

There are 14 residues in the CDR3. The sample taken for sequencing was PBMCs. The V call is TRBV21-1, the J call TRBJ1-2; TRBD1, as called in the table, went unchecked against the DNA. TRBV21-1 is a known pseudogene. This receptor was obtained from a man in his forties or fifties in good health and CMV-seropositive. The DNA for the CDR3 is TGTGCCAGCAGCAAACAGGGTTTGAACTATGGCTACACCTTC. Translation gives CASSKQGLNYGYTF.